The 8 T cell receptor beta chains below all came from one sample that was sequenced in a study of technical replicates of blood from several donors. TCRdb keeps only in-frame clones here, not all; method: immunoSEQ multiplex PCR. The data show 14,000 or so clones, approximately 80% seen once. The sequenced material came from PBMCs. Receptors were obtained from a human donor in good health.

The V and J genes are TRBV9 and TRBJ1-1; 9 bases match TRBD1. This CDR3 has 17 residues. J gave up 0 bases and V 3 bases, and 9 bases lay outside the gene matches. CDR1 SGDLS and CDR2 YYNGEE come from the germline V gene. This CDR3 reads CASSDGTGSTMNTEAFF. The CDR3 DNA reads TGTGCCAGCAGCGATGGGACAGGGAGCACGATGAACACTGAAGCTTTCTTT. The entire variable domain, with the rest obtained from reference TRBV9 and TRBJ1-1, is as follows: DSGVTQTPKHLITATGQRVTLRCSPRSGDLSVYWYQQSLDQGLQFLIQYYNGEERAKGNILERFSAQQFPDLHSELNLSSLELGDSALYFCASSDGTGSTMNTEAFFGQGTRLTVV.

The rearrangement uses TRBV11-2 and TRBJ2-7; 10 bases agree with TRBD2. J gave up 7 bases and V 3 bases, and 6 bases lay outside the gene matches. CDR1 is SGHAT and CDR2 is FQNNGV in the germline V gene. The CDR3 is 14 amino acids. The CDR3 reads CASSFTSGKGEQYF. In DNA, the CDR3 is TGTGCCAGCAGCTTTACTAGCGGGAAGGGTGAGCAGTACTTC.

The V gene is TRBV7-2, the J gene TRBJ2-1; TRBD2 agrees at 7 bases. Trimming removed 5 bases from V and 0 bases from J; junction bases left unmatched: 7. Germline CDR1 is SGHTA and CDR2 is FQGNSA. This CDR3 region has 16 residues. Here the CDR3 DNA reads TGTGCCAGCAGCGGGGCTAGCGGAGTCTCCTACAATGAGCAGTTCTTC. It translates to CASSGASGVSYNEQFF.

V gene TRBV19 combines with J gene TRBJ2-4; 9 bases are a match to TRBD1. The CDR3 runs 20 residues. Germline lookup yields CDR1 LNHDA and CDR2 SQIVND (reference sequence). V dropped 4 bases and J dropped 4; count of bases not matched to a gene: 20. This chain's CDR3 is CASSTSGTGFSEAVKNIQYF. The DNA for the CDR3 is TGTGCCAGTAGTACCTCCGGGACAGGGTTTTCCGAGGCCGTTAAAAACATTCAGTACTTC.

This chain joins TRBV6-1 and TRBJ2-7, with a weak D call TRBD1 (7 bases). This CDR3 contains 18 residues. Trimming removed 2 bases from V and 4 bases from J, with 24 bases in between. The germline V gene encodes CDR1 MNHNS and CDR2 SASEGT. This chain's CDR3 is CASSEQGDRDFLIYEQYF. The CDR3 coding sequence is TGTGCCAGCAGTGAACAGGGGGACCGGGACTTTCTAATATACGAGCAGTACTTC.

DNA of the CDR3: TGCGCCAGCACCCTGAGGCCAGGGGCTGGAAACACCATATATTTT. This encodes CASTLRPGAGNTIYF. J is TRBJ1-3 and V is TRBV5-1; maybe TRBD1 (6 bases). V lost 6 bases to trimming and J lost 2 bases, with 15 bases between them. The CDR3 extends over 15 amino acids. In germline, CDR1 is SGHRS, CDR2 YFSETQ.

CDR3 protein: CASSPQTGVDGNTIYF. The CDR3 nucleotides are TGTGCCAGCTCACCCCAGACAGGAGTCGACGGAAACACCATATATTTT. The chain carries TRBV18 and TRBJ1-3; D possibly corresponds to TRBD1 (6 bases). The V gene's germline CDR1 is KGHSH and CDR2 LQKENI. This CDR3 has 16 residues. V shed 3 bases and J shed 4 bases, with 16 bases lying between them.

This chain connects TRBV5-1 to TRBJ1-1; 7 bases are a match to TRBD1. The V segment lost 4 bases and the J segment 4 bases; nucleotides outside the gene matches: 4. CDR1 is SGHRS, CDR2 YFSETQ, per germline. This CDR3 is 13 amino acids long. The CDR3 loop reads CASSQTGATEAFF. The CDR3 DNA reads TGCGCCAGCAGCCAAACAGGGGCCACTGAAGCTTTCTTT.